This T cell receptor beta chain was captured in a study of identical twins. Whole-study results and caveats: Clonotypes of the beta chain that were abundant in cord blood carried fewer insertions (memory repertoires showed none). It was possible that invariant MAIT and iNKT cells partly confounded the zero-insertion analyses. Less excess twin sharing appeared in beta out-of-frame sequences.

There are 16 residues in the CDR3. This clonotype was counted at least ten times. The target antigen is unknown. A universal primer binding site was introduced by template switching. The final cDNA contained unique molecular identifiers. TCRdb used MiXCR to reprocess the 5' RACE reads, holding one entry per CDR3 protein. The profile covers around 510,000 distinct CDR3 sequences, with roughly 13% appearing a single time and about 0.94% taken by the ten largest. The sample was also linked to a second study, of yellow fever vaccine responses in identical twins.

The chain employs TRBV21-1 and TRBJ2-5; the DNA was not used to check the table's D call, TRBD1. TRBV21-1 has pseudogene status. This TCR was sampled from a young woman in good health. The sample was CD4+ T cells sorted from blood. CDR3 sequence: CASSKDGTGFQETQYF. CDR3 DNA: TGTGCCAGCAGCAAAGATGGGACAGGGTTCCAAGAGACCCAGTACTTC.